These T cell receptor beta chains were read from a single sample in a study of T cells after posttransplantation cyclophosphamide. Libraries were prepared by immunoSEQ multiplex PCR; TCRdb keeps only in-frame clonotypes and omits some of them. The table shows about 1,800 clones, with about 86% occurring only once. Sequences were obtained from CD8+ T cells sorted from bone marrow. These receptors all come from a woman aged 45-65 years in good health and a related stem cell transplant donor. CDR3s include the opening cysteine and the closing phenylalanine or tryptophan. The order of the fields is clone size, J gene, V gene, D gene, CDR3 DNA, CDR3 protein. A D gene is named only where the DNA matches it firmly. Size values are once, few and many counts, or a class for expanded clones, and some rows have none.

- | TRBJ2-7 | TRBV27 | - | TGTGCCAGCAGTGTTACCGGGGTTGAGCAGTACTTC | CASSVTGVEQYF
- | TRBJ1-1 | TRBV6-1 | - | TGTGCCAGCAGTGCGTCACGCGGTTACACTGAAGCTTTCTTT | CASSASRGYTEAFF
- | TRBJ1-5 | TRBV6-4 | - | TGTGCCAGCAGCGAAGGGGACAATCAGCCCCAGCATTTT | CASSEGDNQPQHF
- | TRBJ1-2 | TRBV2 | - | TGTGCCAGCAGTGATAGAGTCTATGGCTACACCTTC | CASSDRVYGYTF
once | TRBJ1-2 | TRBV6-5 | - | TGTGCCAGCAGCCCGGCGGGGGCCAACTATGGCTACACCTTC | CASSPAGANYGYTF
- | TRBJ2-3 | TRBV4-2 | TRBD2 | TGTGCCAGCAGCCGCGGGGGGAGCGGGAGCACAGATACGCAGTATTTT | CASSRGGSGSTDTQYF
- | TRBJ1-4 | TRBV5-1 | - | TGCGCCAGCAGCGCGGACTCGCCGAGGGAAAAACTGTTTTTT | CASSADSPREKLFF
- | TRBJ1-2 | TRBV19 | - | TGTGCCAGTAGTATAGATCTACAGGGAACAAACTATGGCTACACCTTC | CASSIDLQGTNYGYTF
- | TRBJ2-1 | TRBV5-1 | - | TGCGCCAGCAGCTTCGCAGGGCCCCTCTCCTACAATGAGCAGTTCTTC | CASSFAGPLSYNEQFF
- | TRBJ2-1 | TRBV18 | - | TGTGCCAGCTCACCTCGCGAGTTCCACAATGAGCAGTTCTTC | CASSPREFHNEQFF
- | TRBJ1-2 | TRBV18 | - | TGTGCCAGCTCACCAGCCGCCAGGTCGGCAAACTATGGCTACACCTTC | CASSPAARSANYGYTF
- | TRBJ1-6 | TRBV27 | - | TGTGCCAGCAGTTTGTCCGGGACTGGGAATTCACCCCTCCACTTT | CASSLSGTGNSPLHF
- | TRBJ1-2 | TRBV27 | TRBD1 | TGTGCCAGCAGTGACGGGGACAGGGTTAACTATGGCTACACCTTC | CASSDGDRVNYGYTF
- | TRBJ2-7 | TRBV10-3 | TRBD1 | TGTGCCATCAGGACAGGGAGCGAGCAGTACTTC | CAIRTGSEQYF
- | TRBJ1-4 | TRBV9 | - | TGTGCCAGCAGCCTCCTTCGGGGGGACAATGAAAAACTGTTTTTT | CASSLLRGDNEKLFF
- | TRBJ1-5 | TRBV11-2 | TRBD1 | TGTGCCAGCAGCTGGGACAGGGACCCTATGTTGCCCCAGCATTTT | CASSWDRDPMLPQHF
- | TRBJ2-7 | TRBV19 | - | TGTGCCAGTACCAACTCCTACGAGCAGTACTTC | CASTNSYEQYF
- | TRBJ1-1 | TRBV4-1 | - | TGCGCCAGCAGCCAAGAGGTAGATACTGAAGCTTTCTTT | CASSQEVDTEAFF
- | TRBJ2-2 | TRBV28 | TRBD2 | TGTGCCAGCAGATTTCTAGCGGGAGCCCCCGGGGAGCTGTTTTTT | CASRFLAGAPGELFF
once | TRBJ2-1 | TRBV7-9 | - | TGTGCCAGCAGTGAGGGAGACCGCGGTGGCTCCTACAATGAGCAGTTCTTC | CASSEGDRGGSYNEQFF
- | TRBJ1-2 | TRBV4-1 | TRBD1 | TGCGCCAGCAGCCCAGAAGGACAGGGCCCCTATGGCTACACCTTC | CASSPEGQGPYGYTF
few | TRBJ1-4 | TRBV27 | - | TGTGCCAGCAGTCTGTTCCCTCCGGGGGCTAATGAAAAACTGTTTTTT | CASSLFPPGANEKLFF
once | TRBJ2-7 | TRBV18 | - | TGTGCCAGCTCACCTGAGCGGAACCCGGTCTACGAGCAGTACTTC | CASSPERNPVYEQYF
- | TRBJ2-2 | TRBV19 | TRBD1 | TGTGCCAGTAGCAGTAACAGGGGGCACACCGGGGAGCTGTTTTTT | CASSSNRGHTGELFF
- | TRBJ2-1 | TRBV7-6 | - | TGTGCCAGCAGCTTTGGCGGTGAGCAGTTCTTC | CASSFGGEQFF
large | TRBJ1-4 | TRBV6-5 | TRBD1 | TGTGCCAGCAGTTACGGAATCGGGACAGGGGGCGGAAAACTGTTTTTT | CASSYGIGTGGGKLFF
- | TRBJ2-1 | TRBV23-1 | TRBD2 | TGCGCCAGCAGTCAATCGGGAGAGCTAGCGGGGAATGAGCAGTTCTTC | CASSQSGELAGNEQFF
- | TRBJ2-7 | TRBV5-6 | - | TGTGCCAGCAGCCCCCGGGACACCCCCTCCTACGAGCAGTACTTC | CASSPRDTPSYEQYF
- | TRBJ2-3 | TRBV7-9 | TRBD2 | TGTGCCAGCAGCTTAAGACCAGCGGGGGGGCAGGATACGCAGTATTTT | CASSLRPAGGQDTQYF
- | TRBJ2-1 | TRBV27 | - | TGTGCCAGCAGTCGGAGTCTTGAGGACAATGAGCAGTTCTTC | CASSRSLEDNEQFF
- | TRBJ1-5 | TRBV5-8 | - | TGTGCCAGCAGCTCCACCGGCGGAGGCAATCAGCCCCAGCATTTT | CASSSTGGGNQPQHF
- | TRBJ2-7 | TRBV27 | TRBD1 | TGTGCCAGCAGTTTATATGGACAGGGCTCCTACGAGCAGTACTTC | CASSLYGQGSYEQYF
- | TRBJ2-3 | TRBV28 | TRBD1 | TGTGCCAGCCGAGCCCAGGGGGTGACAGATACGCAGTATTTT | CASRAQGVTDTQYF
- | TRBJ2-7 | TRBV27 | - | TGTGCCAGCAGTTACGGCCTTCTGCTGGACAAATCCTACGAGCAGTACTTC | CASSYGLLLDKSYEQYF
- | TRBJ1-1 | TRBV19 | - | TGTGCCAGTAGTATTAAGGGGTTCACTGAAGCTTTCTTT | CASSIKGFTEAFF
- | TRBJ2-7 | TRBV6-5 | - | TGTGCCAGCTCGTGGGGGACTTCCTACGAGCAGTACTTC | CASSWGTSYEQYF
- | TRBJ2-7 | TRBV5-1 | TRBD2 | TGCGCCAGCAGCTTGGAAGGGACTAGCGGGGGGCCGGGCGAGCAGTACTTC | CASSLEGTSGGPGEQYF
- | TRBJ1-1 | TRBV6-4 | - | TGTGCCAGCAGTGTCTCCGGGCCGAGGGGGACTGAAGCTTTCTTT | CASSVSGPRGTEAFF
- | TRBJ2-7 | TRBV19 | - | TGTGCCAGTAGTTTCGACGGAGGGGCCTACGAGCAGTACTTC | CASSFDGGAYEQYF
- | TRBJ2-7 | TRBV15 | TRBD1 | TGTGCCACCAGCAGATCTCCCGCAGGGGGAAGCTCCTACGAGCAGTACTTC | CATSRSPAGGSSYEQYF
few | TRBJ2-3 | TRBV18 | - | TGTGCCAGCTCACCAGGGGCTAGCACAGATACGCAGTATTTT | CASSPGASTDTQYF